This T cell receptor (beta chain) was sequenced during a study of response to subunit inactivated influenza vaccine. The sample holds a few counts of this clonotype. The germline V and J ends were trimmed by 5 bases and 0 bases, with 11 bases remaining between them. The CDR3 consists of 14 residues. Germline V gives CDR1 MNHEY, CDR2 SMNVEV (reference sequence). From the RT-PCR reads, TCRdb called clonotypes with MiXCR, one entry per CDR3 protein. The table records about 190,000 distinct CDR3 sequences, approximately 14% of them present only once. The TCR was taken from a man aged 45-65 years who received an inactivated influenza vaccine. The genes are TRBV27 and TRBJ2-7; D ambiguous. The sequencing here drew on CD8+ T cells sorted from PBMCs, taken 5 to 6 days after vaccination. CDR3 nucleotide sequence: TGTGCCAGCAGTACCGACGCCATCTCCTACGAGCAGTACTTC. Translated, it gives CASSTDAISYEQYF.